Presented here are 18 T cell receptor beta chains from one specimen sequenced in a study of shared clonotypes between healthy human individuals. CD45RO-negative CD8 cells positively selected for CCR7 made up the naive population, which excluded terminally differentiated effector memory CD45RA+ cells. Clones were sequenced by immunoSEQ multiplex PCR, and TCRdb holds only the in-frame ones, with some missing. The data show about 2.2 million clones, 93% seen once. Sample: naive CD8+ T cells from PBMCs. These receptor sequences come from a man younger than 35 in good health. Some clones in this sample may be carry-over from other donors' samples.

DNA for the CDR3: TGTGCCAGCAGTTCGGACAGGGTTCGCGAAAAACTGTTTTTT. It codes for CASSSDRVREKLFF. The J gene is TRBJ1-4, the V gene TRBV6-1, with 8 bases lining up with TRBD1. The trim removed 5 bases at V and 8 bases at J, leaving 7 bases unmatched. Germline V lookup: CDR1 MNHNS, CDR2 SASEGT. CDR3 length: 14 amino acids.

The chain uses TRBV5-1 and TRBJ1-5; TRBD1 agrees at 10 bases. CDR1 is SGHRS, CDR2 YFSETQ, per germline. Losses at the gene ends were 9 bases for V and 1 base for J; bases not matched to a gene: 13. The CDR3 length is 17 residues. CDR3 DNA sequence: TGCGCCACTCTCCGGGACAGGGGTCTTGTCAGCAATCAGCCCCAGCATTTT. Its translation is CATLRDRGLVSNQPQHF.

The J gene is TRBJ2-1, the V gene TRBV6-1; D is unclear. Between the trimmed V and J ends, which lost 6 bases and 10 bases, there was a span of 7 bases. Germline CDR1 MNHNS, CDR2 SASEGT. This CDR3 spans 10 amino acids. CDR3 DNA: TGTGCCAGCAGCATTCAGGAGCAGTTCTTC. As protein: CASSIQEQFF.

This chain links TRBV7-3 with TRBJ2-1; 8 nucleotides line up with TRBD2. V was pared by 5 bases and J by 9 bases, with 9 bases of the junction left unmatched. Per germline, CDR1 SGHTA and CDR2 FQGTGA. This CDR3 is built from 14 residues. Here the CDR3 DNA reads TGTGCCAGCAGCCCGGGAGGGGGGCTCCGTGAGCAGTTCTTC. As protein: CASSPGGGLREQFF.

The chain employs TRBV27 and TRBJ2-4; tentatively, D is TRBD2 (6 bases). Germline V gene data show CDR1 as MNHEY and CDR2 as SMNVEV (reference sequence). The CDR3 runs to 18 residues. V lost 2 bases and J lost 7, with 24 bases in between. The CDR3 DNA reads TGTGCCAGCAGTTTACGCCCCCTGGTCTCTGCCCGGGGGAACATTCAGTACTTC. The encoded protein is CASSLRPLVSARGNIQYF.

The chain has TRBV27 and TRBJ1-2, with a weak D call TRBD1 (6 bases). This CDR3 comprises 14 residues. Between the trimmed V and J ends, which lost 10 bases and 6 bases, there was a span of 21 bases. Germline values: CDR1 MNHEY, CDR2 SMNVEV (reference sequence). Here the CDR3 DNA reads TGTGCCACCCAAGGGGGGACGGACGGGGATGGCTACACCTTC. This translates into CATQGGTDGDGYTF.

On this clone itself: The sample contains more than one DNA sequence encoding this CDR3. CDR3 nucleotides: TGTGCCAGCAGCGTAGGGGGCGGTTACTCCTACGAGCAGTACTTC. Encoded protein: CASSVGGGYSYEQYF. This chain links TRBV9 with TRBJ2-7, with D maybe TRBD1 (5 bases). The germline gives CDR1 SGDLS, CDR2 YYNGEE. This CDR3 comprises 15 residues. V lost 0 bases, J lost 0 bases, and 10 bases lay in between.

On this clone: The junction differs from germline at one of its ends, possibly a read error. The CDR3 region is CASSPRPPNTEELFF. The CDR3 DNA is TGTGCCAGCAGCCCGAGGCCCCCCAACACCGAGGAGCTGTTTTTT. The chain links TRBV7-9 to TRBJ2-2; D ambiguous. This CDR3 contains 15 residues. Germline lookup yields CDR1 SEHNR and CDR2 FQNEAQ (reference sequence).

The genes are TRBV6-1 and TRBJ2-3, with no clear D. The CDR3 is made up of 15 amino acids. The germline V and J ends were trimmed by 6 bases and 0 bases, with 13 bases remaining between them. Per germline, CDR1 MNHNS and CDR2 SASEGT. The CDR3 sequence is CASSGADLSTDTQYF. The CDR3 DNA follows: TGTGCCAGCAGCGGTGCGGACCTTAGCACAGATACGCAGTATTTT.

CDR3 nucleotides: TGTGCCAGCAGCTTGACAGGGGCTTATGGCTACACCTTC. It codes for CASSLTGAYGYTF. The V call is TRBV5-4, the J call TRBJ1-2; 7 nucleotides agree with TRBD1. The CDR3 extends over 13 amino acids. V gave up 1 base and J gave up 5 bases; unmatched junction bases: 2. From germline, CDR1 is SGHNT and CDR2 YYREEE (reference sequence).

This chain uses TRBV15 with TRBJ1-5; the D gene is possibly TRBD1 (5 bases). Trimming removed 2 bases from V and 6 bases from J, with 23 bases in between. CDR1 is LNHNV and CDR2 is YYDKDF in the germline V gene (reference sequence). The CDR3 runs to 18 residues. Written as DNA, the CDR3 is TGTGCCACCAGCAGAACTTGGAAAATGGGGGGGTTGGGTCAGCCCCAGCATTTT. Translated: CATSRTWKMGGLGQPQHF.

The gene calls are TRBV10-2 and TRBJ1-6; 8 nucleotides align to TRBD1. Germline V gives CDR1 WSHSY, CDR2 SAAADI. The CDR3 runs to 14 residues. J was trimmed by 7 bases and V by 6 bases; bases with no gene match: 5. In DNA form, the CDR3 reads TGCGCCAGCAGGAATGGACAGGGAAATTCACCCCTCCACTTT. Translating it yields CASRNGQGNSPLHF.

This clone was found once. The chain joins TRBV10-3 to TRBJ2-7; 7 positions agree with TRBD1. Trimming at V came to 2 bases and at J to 2 bases, leaving 6 bases not matched to a gene. The germline V gene encodes CDR1 ENHRY and CDR2 SYGVKD. The CDR3 extends over 15 amino acids. This chain's CDR3 is CAISEPAGTAYEQYF. CDR3 coding DNA: TGTGCCATCAGTGAGCCCGCCGGGACAGCCTACGAGCAGTACTTC.

The rearrangement uses TRBV29-1 and TRBJ2-1; D perhaps matches TRBD2 (6 bases). V lost 4 bases, J lost 6 bases, and 16 bases lay in between. Germline CDR1 is SQVTM and CDR2 is ANQGSEA. The CDR3 totals 14 residues. CDR3 sequence reads: CSVVARERGNEQFF. For the CDR3, the DNA is TGCAGCGTTGTAGCCCGGGAGCGAGGCAATGAGCAGTTCTTC.

The gene calls are TRBV7-9 and TRBJ2-7; TRBD1 matches 9 bases. The V gene end was trimmed by 5 bases and the J gene end by 6 bases; junction bases not matched to a gene: 8. Germline CDR1 is SEHNR and CDR2 is FQNEAQ (reference sequence). The CDR3 loop spans 14 amino acids. CDR3 in amino acids: CASSDRQGVAEQYF. The CDR3 nucleotides read TGTGCCAGCAGCGACAGACAGGGGGTTGCCGAGCAGTACTTC.

This rearrangement joins TRBV19 to TRBJ1-2; D may be TRBD1 (6 bases). The V end was cut by 3 bases, the J end by 7 bases, with 18 bases between. The CDR3 is 15 amino acids. Per the germline V gene, CDR1 is LNHDA and CDR2 is SQIVND (reference sequence). The CDR3 bases are TGTGCCAGTAGTATGTGGGCGGACAGCTTGGGTGGCTACACCTTC. It is translated as CASSMWADSLGGYTF.

The genes are TRBV27 and TRBJ2-7; 10 positions match TRBD1. The V and J ends lost 3 bases and 2 bases, in that order; junction bases with no gene match: 10. Germline CDR1 is MNHEY and CDR2 is SMNVEV (reference sequence). The CDR3 is made up of 17 amino acids. The CDR3 DNA follows: TGTGCCAGCAGTTTCCGGACGACAGGGGGCTCAGCCTACGAGCAGTACTTC. Translating it yields CASSFRTTGGSAYEQYF.

As for this clone: The sample holds other DNA sequences that translate to the same CDR3. The V gene is TRBV11-3, the J gene TRBJ2-1; 7 bases match TRBD2. Germline-derived CDR1 and CDR2 are SGHNT and YENEEA. V gave up 5 bases and J gave up 2 bases; unmatched junction bases: 6. The length of the CDR3 is 15 residues. CDR3 sequence: CASSPSGGPYNEQFF. The CDR3 nucleotides read TGTGCCAGCAGCCCTAGCGGAGGCCCCTACAATGAGCAGTTCTTC.